Shown below are 23 T cell receptor beta chains from a single sample sequenced in a study of metastatic and nonmetastatic thyroid tumors. TCRdb reanalyzed the PCR reads via MiXCR. The data show 20,000 or so clones, with roughly 22% seen just once and 8% to 13% held by the top ten. Thyroid surgery was performed in patients who had received no treatment beforehand. The material sequenced was tumor tissue. All receptors come from a male donor with papillary thyroid cancer or a benign thyroid nodule (not recorded which). Some clones in this sample may be carry-over from other donors' samples.

This clone was observed at least ten times. At the DNA level, this CDR3 is encoded by other sequences in the same sample as well. The chain is built from TRBV5-1 and TRBJ1-1, with D unresolved. V lost 0 bases and J 0 bases, leaving 6 bases between the germline ends. Per germline, CDR1 SGHRS and CDR2 YFSETQ. This CDR3 region has 14 residues. The CDR3 spells CASSLDGMNTEAFF. The CDR3 bases are TGCGCCAGCAGCTTGGACGGTATGAACACTGAAGCTTTCTTT.

This clone was recorded at least ten times. The chain joins TRBV3-1 to TRBJ2-6; the D is unclear. With 1 base removed from V and 0 bases from J, the gap between germline ends came to 4 bases. In germline, CDR1 is LGHDT, CDR2 YNNKEL (reference sequence). This CDR3 comprises 15 residues. CDR3 amino acids: CASSQADSGANVLTF. CDR3 nucleotides: TGTGCCAGCAGCCAAGCAGACTCTGGGGCCAACGTCCTGACTTTC.

This clone was found many times. The chain joins TRBV6-2 or TRBV6-3 to TRBJ2-1; possibly TRBD2 for D (6 bases). The CDR3 runs to 14 residues. Deletions cut 6 bases from V and 8 bases from J, with 17 bases between. Germline loops: CDR1 MNHEY, CDR2 SVGEGT. CDR3 in DNA: TGTGCCAGCAGCGCCCTAGGCGGGATCCATGAGCAGTTCTTC. Translating it yields CASSALGGIHEQFF.

This clone was picked up many times. CDR3 amino acids: CSVARENTEAFF. The CDR3 nucleotides read TGCAGTGTGGCCCGGGAGAACACTGAAGCTTTCTTT. The chain employs TRBV20-1 and TRBJ1-1; D unresolved. This CDR3 is built from 12 residues. CDR1 and CDR2 (germline): DFQATT, SNEGSKA (reference sequence). Trimming removed 7 bases at V and 1 base at J, with 10 bases between.

Note on this clone: Relative to the germline gene, one junction end is altered; a read error may explain this. V is TRBV7-3 and J is TRBJ2-6, with D unresolved. The CDR3 totals 14 residues. Germline loops: CDR1 SGHTA, CDR2 FQGTGA. The CDR3 DNA sequence: TGTGCCAGCAGTTTAAGCCCCGTGGCCAACGTCCTGACTTTC. Its translation is CASSLSPVANVLTF.

Judged by abundance, this clone is medium-sized (0.01 to 0.1%). The rearrangement uses TRBV6-1 and TRBJ2-7; D is unresolved. This CDR3 has 15 amino acids. Germline V CDR1 and CDR2: MNHNS, SASEGT. Trimming took 4 bases from V and 0 from J, leaving 13 bases between them. CDR3 sequence (DNA): TGTGCCAGCAGTGTCGAACTGGGAAGCTCCTACGAGCAGTACTTC. The encoded protein is CASSVELGSSYEQYF.

This clone was observed at least ten times. The J gene is TRBJ2-5, the V gene TRBV7-2, with 8 positions matching TRBD1. The J segment lost 5 bases and the V segment lost 5 bases, leaving 13 bases of the junction unmatched. CDR3 length: 16 residues. Germline V CDR1 and CDR2: SGHTA, FQGNSA. CDR3 nucleotides: TGTGCCAGCAGCAACCGCGGACAGGGAAGGTCGGAGACCCAGTACTTC. It codes for CASSNRGQGRSETQYF.

In its sample, this clone ranks as medium-sized. The CDR3 protein is CASSLRGSEQYF. The CDR3 DNA reads TGTGCCAGCAGCTTAAGGGGGTCCGAGCAGTACTTC. The chain uses TRBV7-8 and TRBJ2-7, with D tentatively TRBD1 (6 bases). The CDR3 is 12 amino acids. Germline-derived CDR1 and CDR2 are SGHVS and FQNEAQ. V was cut by 2 bases and J by 6 bases, with 8 bases left in between.

This clone was recorded a few times. The V and J genes are TRBV11-1 and TRBJ2-1, with TRBD1 matching 9 bases. V lost 6 bases, J lost 2 bases, and 8 bases stayed unmatched. The germline gives CDR1 SGHAT, CDR2 FQDESV (reference sequence). The CDR3 runs to 16 residues. In DNA, the CDR3 is TGTGCCAGCAGTATTACAGGGGGCAGCACCTACAATGAGCAGTTCTTC. Its protein product is CASSITGGSTYNEQFF.

This clone was counted ten times or more. The DNA of the CDR3 is TGTGCCAGCAGCGCGTTATTAGGGACTGAAGCTTTCTTT. Its translation: CASSALLGTEAFF. The J gene is TRBJ1-1, the V gene TRBV9; unclear D gene. V dropped 3 bases and J dropped 5 bases, with 11 bases sitting between them. The CDR3 totals 13 residues. Germline lookup yields CDR1 SGDLS and CDR2 YYNGEE.

This clone was seen many times. The V call is TRBV7-3, the J call TRBJ2-3, with 15 bases matching TRBD2. V was pared by 5 bases and J by 4 bases, with 4 bases of the junction left unmatched. CDR1 and CDR2 (germline): SGHTA, FQGTGA. This CDR3 is 16 amino acids long. This CDR3 is CASSTGLAGGSDTQYF. Here the CDR3 DNA reads TGTGCCAGCAGCACGGGACTAGCGGGAGGTTCAGATACGCAGTATTTT.

This clone was picked up many times. A read error may produce the germline difference seen at one junction end. Other DNA sequences in the sample encode the same CDR3. The chain has TRBV29-1 and TRBJ2-7; TRBD2 agrees at 8 bases. This CDR3 is built from 11 residues. Germline V gene data show CDR1 as SQVTM and CDR2 as ANQGSEA. The CDR3 bases are TGCAGCGTTGAAGACGGCGGTCGGGGGGGTTTC. Translation: CSVEDGGRGGF.

Regarding this clone: Since no conserved phenylalanine or tryptophan closes the CDR3, a read error is the likely cause. V is TRBV6-1 and J is TRBJ1-1, with D possibly TRBD1 on 5 matching bases. Trimming stripped 3 bases from V and 6 bases from J, with 11 bases between. Germline CDR1 and CDR2: MNHNS and SASEGT. The CDR3 is 13 residues long. CDR3 sequence (DNA): TGTGCCAGCAGTGACGGGGACTCCGCTGAAGCTTTCTGT. Its protein product is CASSDGDSAEAFC.

This clone was observed many times. The rearrangement joins TRBV9 to TRBJ1-3; D unclear. There are 15 residues in the CDR3. Germline-derived CDR1 and CDR2 are SGDLS and YYNGEE. V gave up 0 bases and J gave up 0 bases, with 7 bases separating them. The CDR3 bases are TGTGCCAGCAGCGTAGGAGGAAGCTCTGGAAACACCATATATTTT. The encoded protein is CASSVGGSSGNTIYF.

Note on this clone: Since no conserved phenylalanine or tryptophan closes the CDR3, a read error is the likely cause. The chain links TRBV20-1 to TRBJ2-5; D possibly corresponds to TRBD2 (6 bases). The V end was cut by 5 bases, the J end by 9 bases, with 16 bases between. Germline loops: CDR1 DFQATT, CDR2 SNEGSKA (reference sequence). The CDR3 has 12 amino acids. As DNA, the CDR3 is TGCAGTGCTCTCGGCGACGGGGAGGCCCAGTACTAC. Amino acid sequence: CSALGDGEAQYY.

V is TRBV7-3 and J is TRBJ2-1; TRBD1 might be the D (5 bases). This CDR3 comprises 13 residues. Trimming removed 5 bases from V and 13 bases from J, with 18 bases in between. CDR1 and CDR2 from the germline V gene are SGHTA and FQGTGA. CDR3 in DNA: TGTGCCAGCAGCCCATTTCAAGGGGTTTATCAGTTCTTC. Its protein product is CASSPFQGVYQFF.

There are many counts of this clone. The chain links TRBV25-1 to TRBJ2-2; D remains unclear. Germline V gives CDR1 MGHDK, CDR2 SYGVNS. The CDR3 is 14 residues long. The V end was cut by 6 bases, the J end by 3 bases, with 11 bases between. The CDR3, as DNA: TGTGCCAGCAGCAAGACTCTATACACCGGGGAGCTGTTTTTT. It encodes CASSKTLYTGELFF.

Details on this clone: An end of the junction differs from the germline gene, which may be a read error. This same CDR3 is encoded by further DNA sequences in the sample. The gene calls are TRBV27 and TRBJ1-6, with a weak D call TRBD1 (5 bases). This CDR3 has 14 residues. The germline V gene has CDR1 MNHEY and CDR2 SMNVEV (reference sequence). The CDR3 region is CASSKSIRDSPLHF. In nucleotides, the CDR3 is TGTGCCAGCAGTAAATCCATCAGGGATTCACCACTCCACTTT.

Many counts were recorded for this clone. J is TRBJ2-5 and V is TRBV2, with TRBD2 identical over 7 bases. CDR1 is SNHLY, CDR2 FYNNEI, per germline. Germline trimming cut 11 bases from V and 4 bases from J; bases unmatched to any gene: 10. The CDR3 spans 13 residues. The CDR3 DNA sequence: TGTGCCTCAGTGACTGGCGGGAGAGAGACCCAGTACTTC. It yields the protein CASVTGGRETQYF.

This clone is termed medium-sized. The gene calls are TRBV19 and TRBJ1-2; D possibly corresponds to TRBD1 (6 bases). The CDR3 spans 14 residues. Germline V CDR1 and CDR2: LNHDA, SQIVND (reference sequence). V was clipped by 6 bases and J by 8 bases, with 19 bases between them. The CDR3 DNA sequence: TGTGCCAGTAGCACCGCCGGGACAACCTGGGGCTACACCTTC. It specifies CASSTAGTTWGYTF.

This clone has only a few counts. The chain joins TRBV5-6 to TRBJ2-6; tentatively, D is TRBD1 (6 bases). V was pared by 4 bases and J by 4 bases, with 18 bases between. This CDR3 region has 17 residues. Germline V gene lookup returns CDR1 SGHDT and CDR2 YYEEEE. The CDR3 DNA follows: TGTGCCAGCAGCCCGCAACAGGGCTCGGGCGGGGCCAACGTCCTGACTTTC. Residues: CASSPQQGSGGANVLTF.

This clone was recorded many times. The chain combines TRBV7-9 with TRBJ2-7; D uncertain. Germline CDR1 and CDR2: SEHNR and FQNEAQ (reference sequence). This CDR3 region has 12 residues. Between the trimmed V and J ends, which lost 6 bases and 0 bases, there was a span of 6 bases. The CDR3 is CASSTTSYEQYF. In DNA form, the CDR3 reads TGTGCCAGCAGTACCACCTCCTACGAGCAGTACTTC.

The chain is built from TRBV20-1 and TRBJ2-2; the match to TRBD2 covers 11 bases. With 2 bases clipped from V and 4 bases from J, the junction kept 6 bases outside the gene matches. Germline V gives CDR1 DFQATT, CDR2 SNEGSKA (reference sequence). The CDR3 spans 16 residues. CDR3 sequence (DNA): TGCAGTGCTAGACTAGCGGGAGGATCGGGCACCGGGGAGCTGTTTTTT. It yields the protein CSARLAGGSGTGELFF.